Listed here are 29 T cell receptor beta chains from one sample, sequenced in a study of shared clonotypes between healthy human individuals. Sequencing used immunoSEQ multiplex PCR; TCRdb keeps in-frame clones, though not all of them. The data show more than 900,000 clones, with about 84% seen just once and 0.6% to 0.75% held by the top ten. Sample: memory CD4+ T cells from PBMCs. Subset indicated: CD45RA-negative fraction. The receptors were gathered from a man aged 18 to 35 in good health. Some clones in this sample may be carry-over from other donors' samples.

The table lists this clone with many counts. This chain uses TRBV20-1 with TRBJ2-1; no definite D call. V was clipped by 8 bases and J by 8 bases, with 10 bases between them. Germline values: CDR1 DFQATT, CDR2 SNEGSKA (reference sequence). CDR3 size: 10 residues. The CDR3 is CSPRRDEQFF. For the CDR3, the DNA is TGCAGTCCGCGACGCGATGAGCAGTTCTTC.

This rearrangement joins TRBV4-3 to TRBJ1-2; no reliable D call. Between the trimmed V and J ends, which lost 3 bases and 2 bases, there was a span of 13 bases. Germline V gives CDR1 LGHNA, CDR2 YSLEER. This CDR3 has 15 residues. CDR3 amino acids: CASSHRQGGNYGYTF. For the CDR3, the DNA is TGCGCCAGCAGCCACCGCCAAGGCGGAAACTATGGCTACACCTTC.

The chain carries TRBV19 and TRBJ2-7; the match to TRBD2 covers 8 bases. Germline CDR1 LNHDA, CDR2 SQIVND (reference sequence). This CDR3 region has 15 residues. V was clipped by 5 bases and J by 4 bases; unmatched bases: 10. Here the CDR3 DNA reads TGTGCCAGTAGTCCACGGGCCCGGGGGGGTTACGAGCAGTACTTC. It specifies CASSPRARGGYEQYF.

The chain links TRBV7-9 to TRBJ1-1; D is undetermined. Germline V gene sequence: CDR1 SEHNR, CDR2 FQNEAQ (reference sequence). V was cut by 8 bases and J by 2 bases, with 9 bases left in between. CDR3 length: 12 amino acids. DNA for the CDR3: TGTGCCAGCTTACCTTTTAACACTGAAGCTTTCTTT. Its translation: CASLPFNTEAFF.

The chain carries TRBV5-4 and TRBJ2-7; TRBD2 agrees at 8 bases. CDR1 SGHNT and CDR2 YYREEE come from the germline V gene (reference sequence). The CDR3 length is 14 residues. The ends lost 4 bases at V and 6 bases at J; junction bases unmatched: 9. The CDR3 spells CASSAGGYEVEQYF. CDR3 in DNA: TGTGCCAGCAGCGCGGGGGGCTATGAAGTCGAGCAGTACTTC.

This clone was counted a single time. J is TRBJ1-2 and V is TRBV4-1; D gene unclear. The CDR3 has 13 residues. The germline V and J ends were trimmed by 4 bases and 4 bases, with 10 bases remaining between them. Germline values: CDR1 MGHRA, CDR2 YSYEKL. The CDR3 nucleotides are TGCGCCAGCAGCCTACTAGCCCTCTATGGCTACACCTTC. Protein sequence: CASSLLALYGYTF.

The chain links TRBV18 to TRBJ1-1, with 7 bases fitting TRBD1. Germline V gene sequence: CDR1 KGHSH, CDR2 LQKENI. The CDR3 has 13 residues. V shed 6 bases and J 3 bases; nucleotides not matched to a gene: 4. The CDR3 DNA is TGTGCCAGCTCTGGGGACAGCCACACTGAAGCTTTCTTT. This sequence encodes CASSGDSHTEAFF.

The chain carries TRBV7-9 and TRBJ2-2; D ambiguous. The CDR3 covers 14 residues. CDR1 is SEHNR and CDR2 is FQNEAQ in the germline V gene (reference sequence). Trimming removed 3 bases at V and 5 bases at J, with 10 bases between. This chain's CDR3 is CASSFSLNTGELFF. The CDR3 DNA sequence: TGTGCCAGCAGCTTTAGCCTGAATACCGGGGAGCTGTTTTTT.

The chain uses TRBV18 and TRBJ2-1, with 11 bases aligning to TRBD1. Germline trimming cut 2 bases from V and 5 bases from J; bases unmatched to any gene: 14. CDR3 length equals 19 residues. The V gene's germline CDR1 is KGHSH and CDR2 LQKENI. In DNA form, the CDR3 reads TGTGCCAGCTCACCAATACCGCGGCTGGGGACAGGGGGGGACAATGAGCAGTTCTTC. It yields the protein CASSPIPRLGTGGDNEQFF. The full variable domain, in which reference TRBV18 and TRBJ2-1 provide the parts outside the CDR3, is NAGVMQNPRHLVRRRGQEARLRCSPMKGHSHVYWYRQLPEEGLKFMVYLQKENIIDESGMPKERFSAEFPKEGPSILRIQQVVRGDSAAYFCASSPIPRLGTGGDNEQFFGPGTRLTVL.

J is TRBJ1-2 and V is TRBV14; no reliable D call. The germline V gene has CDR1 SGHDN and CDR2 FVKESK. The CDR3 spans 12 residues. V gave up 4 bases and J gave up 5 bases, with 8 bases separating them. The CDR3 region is CASSLGSYGYTF. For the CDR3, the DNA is TGTGCCAGCAGCCTTGGGAGTTATGGCTACACCTTC.

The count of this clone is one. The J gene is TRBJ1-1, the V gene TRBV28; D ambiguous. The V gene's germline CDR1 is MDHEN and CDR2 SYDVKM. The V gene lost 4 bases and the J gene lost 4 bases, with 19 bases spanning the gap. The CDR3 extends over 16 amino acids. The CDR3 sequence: CASSYYAVERTTEAFF. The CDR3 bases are TGTGCCAGCAGTTACTACGCGGTGGAACGGACCACTGAAGCTTTCTTT.

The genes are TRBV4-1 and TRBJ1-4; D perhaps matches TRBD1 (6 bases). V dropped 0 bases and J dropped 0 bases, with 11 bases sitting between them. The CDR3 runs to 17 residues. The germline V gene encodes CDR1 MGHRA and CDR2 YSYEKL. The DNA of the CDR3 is TGCGCCAGCAGCCAAGACGACAGGTTTGCAACTAATGAAAAACTGTTTTTT. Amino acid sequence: CASSQDDRFATNEKLFF.

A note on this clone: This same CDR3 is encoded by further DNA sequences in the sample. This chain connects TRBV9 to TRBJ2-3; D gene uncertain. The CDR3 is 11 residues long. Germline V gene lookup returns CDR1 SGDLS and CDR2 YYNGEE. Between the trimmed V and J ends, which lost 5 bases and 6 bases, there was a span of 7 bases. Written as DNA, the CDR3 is TGTGCCAGCAGTACTACGGATACGCAGTATTTT. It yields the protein CASSTTDTQYF.

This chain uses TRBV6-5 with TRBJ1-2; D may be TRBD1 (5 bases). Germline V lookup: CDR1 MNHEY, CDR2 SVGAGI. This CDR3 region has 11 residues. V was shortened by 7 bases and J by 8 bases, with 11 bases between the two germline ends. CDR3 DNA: TGTGCCAGCACCCAGGGTTACGGCTACACCTTC. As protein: CASTQGYGYTF.

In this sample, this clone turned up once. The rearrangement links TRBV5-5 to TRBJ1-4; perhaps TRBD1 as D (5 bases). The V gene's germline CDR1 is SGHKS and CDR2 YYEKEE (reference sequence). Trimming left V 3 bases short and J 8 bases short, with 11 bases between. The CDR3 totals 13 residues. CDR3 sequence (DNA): TGTGCCAGCAGCTATGTGCCAGGGGAAAAACTGTTTTTT. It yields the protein CASSYVPGEKLFF.

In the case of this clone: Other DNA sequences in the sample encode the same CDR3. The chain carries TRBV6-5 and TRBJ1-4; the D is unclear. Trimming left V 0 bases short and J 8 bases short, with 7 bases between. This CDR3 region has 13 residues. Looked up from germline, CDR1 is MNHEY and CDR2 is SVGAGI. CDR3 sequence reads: CASSYSPGEKLFF. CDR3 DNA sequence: TGTGCCAGCAGTTACTCGCCGGGGGAAAAACTGTTTTTT.

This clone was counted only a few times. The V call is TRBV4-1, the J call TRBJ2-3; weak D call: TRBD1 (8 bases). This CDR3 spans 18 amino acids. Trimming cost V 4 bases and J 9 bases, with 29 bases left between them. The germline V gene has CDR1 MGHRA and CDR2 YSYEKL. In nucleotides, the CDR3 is TGCGCCAGCAGCCCCGACAGGGGTGGGTCCGCGGGAGAAGACACGCAGTATTTT. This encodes CASSPDRGGSAGEDTQYF.

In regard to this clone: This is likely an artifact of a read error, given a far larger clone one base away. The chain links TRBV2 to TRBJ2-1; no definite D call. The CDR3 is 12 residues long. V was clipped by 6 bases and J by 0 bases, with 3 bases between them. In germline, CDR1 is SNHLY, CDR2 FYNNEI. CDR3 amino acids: CASRPSYNEQFF. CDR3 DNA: TGTGCCAGCAGGCCCTCCTACAATGAGCAGTTCTTC.

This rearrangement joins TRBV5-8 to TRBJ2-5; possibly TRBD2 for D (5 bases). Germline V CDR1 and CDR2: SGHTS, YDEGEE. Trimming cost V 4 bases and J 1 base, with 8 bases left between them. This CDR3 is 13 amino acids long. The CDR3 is CASSEDSQETQYF. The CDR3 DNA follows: TGTGCCAGCAGCGAGGACTCCCAAGAGACCCAGTACTTC.

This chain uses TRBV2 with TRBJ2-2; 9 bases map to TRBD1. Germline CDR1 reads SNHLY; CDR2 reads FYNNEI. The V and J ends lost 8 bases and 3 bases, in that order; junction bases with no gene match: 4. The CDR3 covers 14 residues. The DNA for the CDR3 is TGTGCCAGCGCCGGGACAGGGCACACCGGGGAGCTGTTTTTT. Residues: CASAGTGHTGELFF.

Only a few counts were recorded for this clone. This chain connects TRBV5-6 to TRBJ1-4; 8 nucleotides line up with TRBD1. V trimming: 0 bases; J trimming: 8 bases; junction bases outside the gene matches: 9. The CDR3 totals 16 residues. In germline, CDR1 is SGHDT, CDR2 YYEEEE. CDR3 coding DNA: TGTGCCAGCAGCTTGGACTGGACAGGGTCTGGGGAAAAACTGTTTTTT. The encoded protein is CASSLDWTGSGEKLFF.

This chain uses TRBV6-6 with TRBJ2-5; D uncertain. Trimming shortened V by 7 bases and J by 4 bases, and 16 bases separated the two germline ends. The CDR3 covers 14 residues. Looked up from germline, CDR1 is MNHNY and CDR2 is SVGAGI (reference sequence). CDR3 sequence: CASNPRTKGETQYF. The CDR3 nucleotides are TGTGCCAGCAACCCCAGAACCAAGGGAGAGACCCAGTACTTC.

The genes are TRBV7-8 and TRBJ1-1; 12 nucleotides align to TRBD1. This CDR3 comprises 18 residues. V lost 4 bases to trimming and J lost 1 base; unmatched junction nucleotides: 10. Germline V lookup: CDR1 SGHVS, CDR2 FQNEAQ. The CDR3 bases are TGTGCCAGCAGCTGGGGAAGGGGGACAGGGGGCCAGAACACTGAAGCTTTCTTT. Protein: CASSWGRGTGGQNTEAFF.

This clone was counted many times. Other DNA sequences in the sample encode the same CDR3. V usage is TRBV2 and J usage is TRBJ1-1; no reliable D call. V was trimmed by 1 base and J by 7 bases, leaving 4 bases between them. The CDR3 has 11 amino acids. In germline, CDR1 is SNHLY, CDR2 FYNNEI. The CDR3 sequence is CASSEGGEAFF. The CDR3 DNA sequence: TGTGCCAGCAGTGAAGGCGGTGAAGCTTTCTTT.

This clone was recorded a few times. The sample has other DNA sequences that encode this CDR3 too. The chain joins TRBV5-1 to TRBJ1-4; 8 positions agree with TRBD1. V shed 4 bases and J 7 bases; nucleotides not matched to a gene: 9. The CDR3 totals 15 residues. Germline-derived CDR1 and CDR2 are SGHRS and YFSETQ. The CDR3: CASSPRQGRGEKLFF. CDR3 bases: TGCGCCAGCAGCCCCAGACAGGGGAGGGGTGAAAAACTGTTTTTT.

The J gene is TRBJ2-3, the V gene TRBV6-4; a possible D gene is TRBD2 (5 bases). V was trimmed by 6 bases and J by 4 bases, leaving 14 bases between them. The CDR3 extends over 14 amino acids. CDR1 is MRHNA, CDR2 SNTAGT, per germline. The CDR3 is CASSVSGRPDTQYF. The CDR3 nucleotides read TGTGCCAGCAGCGTGTCGGGAAGGCCAGATACGCAGTATTTT.

CDR3 protein: CACKPRLGEQFF. The CDR3 DNA is TGTGCCTGCAAGCCTCGATTGGGTGAGCAGTTCTTC. The rearrangement joins TRBV30 to TRBJ2-1; D gene ambiguous. The CDR3 has 12 amino acids. The germline gives CDR1 GTSNPN, CDR2 SVGIG (reference sequence). The V end lost 6 bases, the J end lost 9 bases, and 15 bases lay between the germline ends. Full variable domain (outside the CDR3, taken from reference TRBV30 and TRBJ2-1): SQTIHQWPATLVQPVGSPLSLECTVEGTSNPNLYWYRQAAGRGLQLLFYSVGIGQISSEVPQNLSASRPQDRQFILSSKKLLLSDSGFYLCACKPRLGEQFFGPGTRLTVL.

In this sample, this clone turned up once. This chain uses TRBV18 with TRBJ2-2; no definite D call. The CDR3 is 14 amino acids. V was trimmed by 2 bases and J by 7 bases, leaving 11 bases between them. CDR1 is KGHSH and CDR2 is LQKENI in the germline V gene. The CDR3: CASSPYRSDGELFF. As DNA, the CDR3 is TGTGCCAGCTCACCATATCGGAGTGACGGGGAGCTGTTTTTT.

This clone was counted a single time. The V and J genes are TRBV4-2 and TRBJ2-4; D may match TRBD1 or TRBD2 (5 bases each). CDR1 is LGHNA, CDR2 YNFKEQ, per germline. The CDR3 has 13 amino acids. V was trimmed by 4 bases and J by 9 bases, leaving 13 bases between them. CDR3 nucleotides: TGTGCCAGCAGCCCCAGGGAGAGGGGCATTCAGTACTTC. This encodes CASSPRERGIQYF.